The rows below give T cell receptor beta chains drawn from one sample of a study of cytomegalovirus exposure and HLA in healthy donors. Clones were sequenced by immunoSEQ multiplex PCR, and TCRdb holds only the in-frame ones, with some missing. Its clone listing holds 45,000 to 55,000 clones. The sample consisted of PBMCs. Receptors were obtained from a man in his forties in good health and CMV-seropositive. Each CDR3 is given with its conserved first and last residue. The order of the fields is clone size, V gene, D gene, CDR3 protein. A D gene is named only where the DNA matches it firmly. Size tells how often a clone was seen (once, few, many) or the class of an expanded clone, and some rows leave it out.

>-|TRBV27|-
CASRTLASGETQYF
>-|TRBV7-9|-
CASSFSSYEQYF
>-|TRBV11-3|TRBD1
CASSPAGQGRNEQFF
>-|TRBV6-4|TRBD1
CASSKNRGETQYF
>-|TRBV5-1|TRBD2
CASSLEVGSGRGEQYF
>-|TRBV6-1|-
CASGPGGGNTEAFF
>-|TRBV7-9|TRBD1
CASRRRATGATDGYTF
>-|TRBV23-1|TRBD1
CASSQSGDSGNTIYF
>-|TRBV18|TRBD1
CASSPMGTGEAYEQYF
>-|TRBV11-2|-
CASSLVTGSYEQYF
>-|TRBV7-3|TRBD1
CASSPPGQINTGELFF
>-|TRBV29-1|TRBD2
CSVERLAGGTDTQYF
>-|TRBV30|TRBD2
CAWRGREGRNAGELFF
>-|TRBV28|-
CASSFDGVGTGELFF
>medium-sized|TRBV28|-
CASSPPGISGANVLTF